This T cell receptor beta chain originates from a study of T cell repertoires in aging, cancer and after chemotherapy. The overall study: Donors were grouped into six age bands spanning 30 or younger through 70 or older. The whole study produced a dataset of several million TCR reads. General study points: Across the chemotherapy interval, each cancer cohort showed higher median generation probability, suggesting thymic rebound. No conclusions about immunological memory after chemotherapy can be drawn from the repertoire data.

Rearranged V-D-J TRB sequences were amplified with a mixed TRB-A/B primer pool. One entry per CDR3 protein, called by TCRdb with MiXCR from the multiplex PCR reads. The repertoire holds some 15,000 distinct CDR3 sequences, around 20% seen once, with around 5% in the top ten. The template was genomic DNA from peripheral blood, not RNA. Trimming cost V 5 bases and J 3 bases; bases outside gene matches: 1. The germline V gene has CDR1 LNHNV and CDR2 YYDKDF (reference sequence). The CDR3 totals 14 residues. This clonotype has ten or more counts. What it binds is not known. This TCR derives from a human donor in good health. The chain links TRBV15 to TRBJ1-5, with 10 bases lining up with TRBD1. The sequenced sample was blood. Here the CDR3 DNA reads TGTGCCACCAGCGGGACAGGGGACAATCAGCCCCAGCATTTT. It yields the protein CATSGTGDNQPQHF.